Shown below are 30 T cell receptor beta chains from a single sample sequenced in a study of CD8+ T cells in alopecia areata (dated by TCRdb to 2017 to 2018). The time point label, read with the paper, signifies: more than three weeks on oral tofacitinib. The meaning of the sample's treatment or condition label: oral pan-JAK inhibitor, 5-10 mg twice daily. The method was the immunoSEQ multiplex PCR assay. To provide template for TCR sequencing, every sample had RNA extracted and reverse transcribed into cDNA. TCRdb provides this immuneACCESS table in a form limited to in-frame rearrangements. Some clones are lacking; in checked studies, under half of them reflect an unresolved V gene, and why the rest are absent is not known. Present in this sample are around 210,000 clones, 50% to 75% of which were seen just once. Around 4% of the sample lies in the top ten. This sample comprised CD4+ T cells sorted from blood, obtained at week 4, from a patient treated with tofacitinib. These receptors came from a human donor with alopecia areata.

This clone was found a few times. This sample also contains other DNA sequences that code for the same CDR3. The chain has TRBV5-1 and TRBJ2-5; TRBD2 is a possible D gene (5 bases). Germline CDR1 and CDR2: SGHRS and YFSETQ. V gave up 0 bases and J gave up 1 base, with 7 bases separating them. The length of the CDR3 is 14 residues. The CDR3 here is CASSLAGSQETQYF. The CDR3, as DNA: TGCGCCAGCAGCTTGGCGGGGAGCCAAGAGACCCAGTACTTC.

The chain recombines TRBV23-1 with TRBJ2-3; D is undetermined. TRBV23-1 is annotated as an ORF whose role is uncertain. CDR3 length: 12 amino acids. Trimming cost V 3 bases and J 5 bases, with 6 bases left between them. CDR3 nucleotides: TGCGCCAGCAGTCAGACGGGAGATACGCAGTATTTT. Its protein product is CASSQTGDTQYF.

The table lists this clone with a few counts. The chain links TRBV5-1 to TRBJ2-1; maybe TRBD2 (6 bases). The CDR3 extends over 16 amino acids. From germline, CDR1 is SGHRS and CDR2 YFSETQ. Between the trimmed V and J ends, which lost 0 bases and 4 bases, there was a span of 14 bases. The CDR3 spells CASSLVGLNKYNEQFF. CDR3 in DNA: TGCGCCAGCAGCTTGGTGGGACTTAACAAGTACAATGAGCAGTTCTTC. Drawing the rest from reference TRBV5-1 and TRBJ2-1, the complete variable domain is KAGVTQTPRYLIKTRGQQVTLSCSPISGHRSVSWYQQTPGQGLQFLFEYFSETQRNKGNFPGRFSGRQFSNSRSEMNVSTLELGDSALYLCASSLVGLNKYNEQFFGPGTRLTVL.

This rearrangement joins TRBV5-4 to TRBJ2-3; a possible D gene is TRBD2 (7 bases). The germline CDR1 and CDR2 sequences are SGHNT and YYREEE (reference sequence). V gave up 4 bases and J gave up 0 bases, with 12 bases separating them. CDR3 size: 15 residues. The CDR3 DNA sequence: TGTGCCAGCAGCGGCGGGGGCGTGAGCACAGATACGCAGTATTTT. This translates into CASSGGGVSTDTQYF.

The CDR3 coding sequence is TGTGCCTGGAGGCATGACAGGGGGCGGGAGACCCAGTACTTC. It codes for CAWRHDRGRETQYF. The genes are TRBV30 and TRBJ2-5; 10 bases fit TRBD1. The CDR3 extends over 14 amino acids. Germline CDR1 reads GTSNPN; CDR2 reads SVGIG (reference sequence). Germline trimming cut 3 bases from V and 5 bases from J; bases unmatched to any gene: 6.

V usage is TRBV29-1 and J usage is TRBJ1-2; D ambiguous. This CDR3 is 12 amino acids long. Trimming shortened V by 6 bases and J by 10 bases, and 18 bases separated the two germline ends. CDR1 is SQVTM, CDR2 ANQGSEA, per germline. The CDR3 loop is CSVSISEGSYTF. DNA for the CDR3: TGCAGCGTCTCCATCTCGGAGGGTTCCTACACCTTC.

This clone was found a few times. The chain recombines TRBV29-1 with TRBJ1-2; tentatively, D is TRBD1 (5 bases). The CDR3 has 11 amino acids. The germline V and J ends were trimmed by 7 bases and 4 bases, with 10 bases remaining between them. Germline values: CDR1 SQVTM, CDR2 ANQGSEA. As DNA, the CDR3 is TGCAGCGCTGGGGACGGCTATGGCTACACCTTC. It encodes CSAGDGYGYTF.

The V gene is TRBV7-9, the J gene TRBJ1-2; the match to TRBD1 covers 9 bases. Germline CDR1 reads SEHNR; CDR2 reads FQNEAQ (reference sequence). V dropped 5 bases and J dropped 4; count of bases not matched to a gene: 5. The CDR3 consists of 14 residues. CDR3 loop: CASSEGQGGYGYTF. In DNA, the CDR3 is TGTGCCAGCAGCGAGGGACAGGGTGGCTATGGCTACACCTTC.

This CDR3 is CASSPFGTERTGELFF. CDR3 DNA: TGCGCCAGCAGCCCTTTCGGGACCGAGCGCACCGGGGAGCTGTTTTTT. The gene calls are TRBV4-3 and TRBJ2-2, with D tentatively TRBD1 or TRBD2 (5 bases each). The V gene's germline CDR1 is LGHNA and CDR2 YSLEER. Trimming removed 4 bases from V and 4 bases from J, with 16 bases in between. The CDR3 is 16 residues long.

CDR3 in DNA: TGTGCCAGCAGCCAAAGGGGATCACCCCTCCACTTT. Protein: CASSQRGSPLHF. The chain is built from TRBV14 and TRBJ1-6; the D gene is possibly TRBD1 (5 bases). Germline CDR1 SGHDN, CDR2 FVKESK. Between the trimmed V and J ends, which lost 2 bases and 10 bases, there was a span of 6 bases. This CDR3 is 12 amino acids long.

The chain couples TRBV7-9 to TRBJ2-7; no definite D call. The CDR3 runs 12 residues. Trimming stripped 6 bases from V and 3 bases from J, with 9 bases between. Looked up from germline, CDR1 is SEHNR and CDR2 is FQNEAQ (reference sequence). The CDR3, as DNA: TGTGCCAGCAGGGACGACCTCTACGAGCAGTACTTC. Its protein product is CASRDDLYEQYF. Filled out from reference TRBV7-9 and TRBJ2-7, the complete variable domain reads DTGVSQNPRHKITKRGQNVTFRCDPISEHNRLYWYRQTLGQGPEFLTYFQNEAQLEKSRLLSDRFSAERPKGSFSTLEIQRTEQGDSAMYLCASRDDLYEQYFGPGTRLTVT.

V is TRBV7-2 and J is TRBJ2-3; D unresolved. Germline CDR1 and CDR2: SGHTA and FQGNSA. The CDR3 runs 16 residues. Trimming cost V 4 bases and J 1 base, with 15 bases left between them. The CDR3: CASSSTVGWGTDTQYF. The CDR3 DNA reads TGTGCCAGCAGCTCAACAGTGGGATGGGGCACAGATACGCAGTATTTT. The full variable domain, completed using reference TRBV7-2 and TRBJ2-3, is GAGVSQSPSNKVTEKGKDVELRCDPISGHTALYWYRQSLGQGLEFLIYFQGNSAPDKSGLPSDRFSAERTGGSVSTLTIQRTQQEDSAVYLCASSSTVGWGTDTQYFGPGTRLTVL.

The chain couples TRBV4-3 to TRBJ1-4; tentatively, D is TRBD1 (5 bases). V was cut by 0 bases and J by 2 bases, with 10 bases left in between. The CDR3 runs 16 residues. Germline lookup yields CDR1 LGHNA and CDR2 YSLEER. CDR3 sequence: CASSQEGVSTNEKLFF. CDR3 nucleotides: TGCGCCAGCAGCCAAGAAGGGGTGTCGACTAATGAAAAACTGTTTTTT.

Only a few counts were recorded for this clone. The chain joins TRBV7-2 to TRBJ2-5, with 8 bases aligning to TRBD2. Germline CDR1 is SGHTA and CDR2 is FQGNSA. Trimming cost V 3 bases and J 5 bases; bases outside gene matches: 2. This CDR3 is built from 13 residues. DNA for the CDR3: TGTGCCAGCAGCTTCGGGAGGGCGGAGACCCAGTACTTC. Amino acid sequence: CASSFGRAETQYF. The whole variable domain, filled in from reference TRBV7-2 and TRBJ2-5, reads GAGVSQSPSNKVTEKGKDVELRCDPISGHTALYWYRQSLGQGLEFLIYFQGNSAPDKSGLPSDRFSAERTGGSVSTLTIQRTQQEDSAVYLCASSFGRAETQYFGPGTRLLVL.

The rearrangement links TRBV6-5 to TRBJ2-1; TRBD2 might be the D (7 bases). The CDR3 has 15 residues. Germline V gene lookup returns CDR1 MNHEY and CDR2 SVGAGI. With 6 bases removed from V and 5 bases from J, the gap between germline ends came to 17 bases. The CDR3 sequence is CASSSGGGHNNEQFF. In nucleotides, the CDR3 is TGTGCCAGCAGCTCGGGGGGCGGACACAACAATGAGCAGTTCTTC.

This CDR3 is CASSHRGRNYGYTF. CDR3 in DNA: TGTGCCAGCAGCCACAGGGGGCGAAACTATGGCTACACCTTC. This chain links TRBV7-8 with TRBJ1-2, with TRBD1 matching 9 bases. In germline, CDR1 is SGHVS, CDR2 FQNEAQ. The CDR3 totals 14 residues. J lost 2 bases, V lost 5 bases, and 3 bases had no gene match.

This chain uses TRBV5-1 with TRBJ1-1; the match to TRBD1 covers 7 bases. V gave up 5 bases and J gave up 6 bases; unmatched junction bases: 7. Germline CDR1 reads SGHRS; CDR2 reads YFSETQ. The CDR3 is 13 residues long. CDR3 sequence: CASRFQGGPEAFF. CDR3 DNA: TGCGCCAGCAGGTTTCAGGGGGGGCCTGAAGCTTTCTTT.

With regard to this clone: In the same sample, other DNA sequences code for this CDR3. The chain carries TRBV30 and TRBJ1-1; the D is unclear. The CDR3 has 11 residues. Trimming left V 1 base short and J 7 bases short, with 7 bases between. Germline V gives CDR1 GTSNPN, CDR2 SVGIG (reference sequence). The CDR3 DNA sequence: TGTGCCTGGAGTGCGAGAAGTGAAGCTTTCTTT. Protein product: CAWSARSEAFF.

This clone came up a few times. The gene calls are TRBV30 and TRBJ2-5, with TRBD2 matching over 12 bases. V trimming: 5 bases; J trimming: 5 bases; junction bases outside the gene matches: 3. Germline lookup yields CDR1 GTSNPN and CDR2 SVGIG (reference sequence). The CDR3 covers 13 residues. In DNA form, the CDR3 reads TGTGCCTGGGAGACTAGCGGGGGTGAGACCCAGTACTTC. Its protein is CAWETSGGETQYF.

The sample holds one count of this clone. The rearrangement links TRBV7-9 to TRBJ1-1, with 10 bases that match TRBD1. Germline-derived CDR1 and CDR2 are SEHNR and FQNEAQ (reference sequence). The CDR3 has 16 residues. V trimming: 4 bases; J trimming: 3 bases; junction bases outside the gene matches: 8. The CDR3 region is CASSSSTGGIYTEAFF. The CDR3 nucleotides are TGTGCCAGCAGCTCCTCGACAGGGGGCATCTACACTGAAGCTTTCTTT.

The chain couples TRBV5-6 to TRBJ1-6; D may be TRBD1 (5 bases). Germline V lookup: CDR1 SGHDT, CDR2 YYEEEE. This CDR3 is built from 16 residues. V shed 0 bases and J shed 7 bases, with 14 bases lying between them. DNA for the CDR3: TGTGCCAGCAGCTTGGGGCCTGACAGTAAAAATTCACCCCTCCACTTT. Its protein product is CASSLGPDSKNSPLHF.

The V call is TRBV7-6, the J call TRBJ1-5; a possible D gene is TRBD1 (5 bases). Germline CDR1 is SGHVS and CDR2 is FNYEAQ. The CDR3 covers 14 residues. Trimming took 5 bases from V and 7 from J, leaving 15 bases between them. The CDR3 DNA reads TGTGCCAGCAGCCCTGGGACCTCGGAACAGCCCCAGCATTTT. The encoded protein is CASSPGTSEQPQHF. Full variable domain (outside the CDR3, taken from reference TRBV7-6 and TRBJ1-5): GAGVSQSPRYKVTKRGQDVALRCDPISGHVSLYWYRQALGQGPEFLTYFNYEAQQDKSGLPNDRFSAERPEGSISTLTIQRTEQRDSAMYRCASSPGTSEQPQHFGDGTRLSIL.

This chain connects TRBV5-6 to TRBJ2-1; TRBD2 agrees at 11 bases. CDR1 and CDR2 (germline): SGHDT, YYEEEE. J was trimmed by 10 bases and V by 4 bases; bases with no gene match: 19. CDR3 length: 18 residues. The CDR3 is CASSLRPITSGGLWEQFF. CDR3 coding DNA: TGTGCCAGCAGCCTGCGACCCATAACTAGCGGGGGTTTGTGGGAGCAGTTCTTC.

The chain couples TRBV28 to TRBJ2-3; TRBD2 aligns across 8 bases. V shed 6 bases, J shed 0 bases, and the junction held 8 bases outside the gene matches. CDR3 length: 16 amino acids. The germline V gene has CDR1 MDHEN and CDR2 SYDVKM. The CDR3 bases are TGTGCCAGCAGGACCGGGGGGGCCGATAGCACAGATACGCAGTATTTT. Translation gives CASRTGGADSTDTQYF.

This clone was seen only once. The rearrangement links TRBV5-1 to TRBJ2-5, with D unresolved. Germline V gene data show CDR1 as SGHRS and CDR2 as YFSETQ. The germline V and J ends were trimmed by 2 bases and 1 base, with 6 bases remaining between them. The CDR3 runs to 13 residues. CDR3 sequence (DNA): TGCGCCAGCAGCTTAGGGCCCCAAGAGACCCAGTACTTC. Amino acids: CASSLGPQETQYF.

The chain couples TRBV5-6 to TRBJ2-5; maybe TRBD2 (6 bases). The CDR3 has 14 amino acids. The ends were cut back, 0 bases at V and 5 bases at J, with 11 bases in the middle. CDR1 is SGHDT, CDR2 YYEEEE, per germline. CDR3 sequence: CASSLGTMLETQYF. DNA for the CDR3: TGTGCCAGCAGCTTGGGGACTATGTTGGAGACCCAGTACTTC.

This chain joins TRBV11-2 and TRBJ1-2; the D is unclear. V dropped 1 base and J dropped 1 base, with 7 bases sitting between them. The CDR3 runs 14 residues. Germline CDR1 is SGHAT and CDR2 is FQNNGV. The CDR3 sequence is CASSLGYLNYGYTF. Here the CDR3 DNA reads TGTGCCAGCAGCTTAGGCTACCTTAACTATGGCTACACCTTC.

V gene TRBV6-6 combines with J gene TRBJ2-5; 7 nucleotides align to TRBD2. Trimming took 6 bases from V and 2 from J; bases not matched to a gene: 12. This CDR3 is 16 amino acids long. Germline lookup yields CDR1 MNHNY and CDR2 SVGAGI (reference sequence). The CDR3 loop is CASSPWGGDLQETQYF. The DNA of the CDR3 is TGTGCCAGCAGCCCTTGGGGGGGGGACCTACAAGAGACCCAGTACTTC.

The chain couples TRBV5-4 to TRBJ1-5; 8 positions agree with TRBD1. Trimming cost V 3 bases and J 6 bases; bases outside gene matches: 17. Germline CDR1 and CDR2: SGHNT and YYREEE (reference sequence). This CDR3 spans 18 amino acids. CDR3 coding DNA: TGTGCCAGCAGCTCACCTCCGGTTGGGACAGGAGGCCCTCAGCCCCAGCATTTT. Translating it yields CASSSPPVGTGGPQPQHF.

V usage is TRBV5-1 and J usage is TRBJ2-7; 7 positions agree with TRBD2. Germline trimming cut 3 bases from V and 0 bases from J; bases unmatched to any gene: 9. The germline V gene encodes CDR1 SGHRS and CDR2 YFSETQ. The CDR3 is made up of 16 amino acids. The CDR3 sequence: CASSSSTGLPSYEQYF. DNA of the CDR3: TGCGCCAGCAGCTCCAGCACGGGACTACCCTCCTACGAGCAGTACTTC. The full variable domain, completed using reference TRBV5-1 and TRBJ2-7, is KAGVTQTPRYLIKTRGQQVTLSCSPISGHRSVSWYQQTPGQGLQFLFEYFSETQRNKGNFPGRFSGRQFSNSRSEMNVSTLELGDSALYLCASSSSTGLPSYEQYFGPGTRLTVT.